The 19 T cell receptor beta chains below come from one sample, sequenced in a study of technical replicates of blood from several donors. Assay used: immunoSEQ multiplex PCR; TCRdb lists only in-frame clones, some missing. Among about 70,000 clones listed, approximately 93% were seen once. Sequenced: T cells isolated from PBMCs. These receptors were obtained from a human donor in good health.

The rearrangement links TRBV5-4 to TRBJ1-2, with 7 bases that match TRBD1. From germline, CDR1 is SGHNT and CDR2 YYREEE (reference sequence). This CDR3 comprises 14 residues. Germline trimming cut 0 bases from V and 3 bases from J; bases unmatched to any gene: 2. The CDR3 sequence: CASSLGDRDYGYTF. Here the CDR3 DNA reads TGTGCCAGCAGCTTGGGTGACAGGGACTATGGCTACACCTTC.

J is TRBJ2-2 and V is TRBV27; maybe TRBD2 (6 bases). The CDR3 is made up of 15 amino acids. Germline V gene lookup returns CDR1 MNHEY and CDR2 SMNVEV (reference sequence). V was clipped by 6 bases and J by 6 bases, with 17 bases between them. The CDR3, as DNA: TGTGCCAGCAGCCGGGGCGGGGAAGCCCCCGGGGAGCTGTTTTTT. Residues: CASSRGGEAPGELFF.

The chain joins TRBV5-1 to TRBJ1-2, with 7 bases that match TRBD1. J was trimmed by 7 bases and V by 0 bases; bases with no gene match: 3. From germline, CDR1 is SGHRS and CDR2 YFSETQ. The CDR3 is made up of 13 amino acids. The CDR3 loop is CASSLEGATGYTF. In DNA, the CDR3 is TGCGCCAGCAGCTTGGAGGGGGCGACTGGCTACACCTTC.

V gene TRBV11-3 combines with J gene TRBJ2-7, with D uncertain. Germline assignment: CDR1 SGHNT and CDR2 YENEEA. The CDR3 totals 14 residues. Trimming pared 3 bases from V and 0 bases from J, leaving 9 bases between. CDR3 amino acids: CASSFEASSYEQYF. The CDR3 DNA reads TGTGCCAGCAGCTTTGAGGCGAGCTCCTACGAGCAGTACTTC.

This rearrangement joins TRBV14 to TRBJ2-1; D unclear. The germline V and J ends were trimmed by 4 bases and 0 bases, with 7 bases remaining between them. This CDR3 has 14 residues. Germline V gene data show CDR1 as SGHDN and CDR2 as FVKESK. In DNA, the CDR3 is TGTGCCAGCAGCCTACGTAGCTCCTACAATGAGCAGTTCTTC. It yields the protein CASSLRSSYNEQFF.

The chain couples TRBV7-2 to TRBJ2-4; D is ambiguous. The CDR3 covers 13 residues. In germline, CDR1 is SGHTA, CDR2 FQGNSA. V gave up 8 bases and J gave up 1 base, with 9 bases separating them. CDR3 nucleotides: TGTGCCAGCGCGGTTTTGGCCAAAAACATTCAGTACTTC. Its translation is CASAVLAKNIQYF.

V gene TRBV6-1 combines with J gene TRBJ2-1; 8 bases agree with TRBD1. The germline CDR1 and CDR2 sequences are MNHNS and SASEGT. The CDR3 runs to 15 residues. J lost 6 bases, V lost 1 base, and 5 bases had no gene match. CDR3 protein: CASSEGTGIVNEQFF. The CDR3 nucleotides are TGTGCCAGCAGTGAAGGGACAGGGATTGTCAATGAGCAGTTCTTC.

The chain has TRBV29-1 and TRBJ2-2; 10 positions agree with TRBD2. This CDR3 comprises 15 residues. The ends lost 0 bases at V and 4 bases at J; junction bases unmatched: 2. Germline V lookup: CDR1 SQVTM, CDR2 ANQGSEA. The CDR3 sequence is CSVEEWTSGTGELFF. The CDR3 nucleotides read TGCAGCGTTGAAGAGTGGACTAGCGGCACCGGGGAGCTGTTTTTT.

This sequence joins TRBV9 and TRBJ2-1; 10 bases are a match to TRBD2. V shed 3 bases and J 1 base; nucleotides not matched to a gene: 7. The CDR3 runs to 17 residues. From germline, CDR1 is SGDLS and CDR2 YYNGEE. This CDR3 reads CASSARASGSSYNEQFF. DNA for the CDR3: TGTGCCAGCAGCGCCCGAGCTAGCGGGAGTTCCTACAATGAGCAGTTCTTC.

In its sample, this clone was seen once. This sequence joins TRBV11-3 and TRBJ2-1; 15 bases match TRBD2. This CDR3 comprises 18 residues. Trimming took 5 bases from V and 3 from J; bases not matched to a gene: 8. Germline V gives CDR1 SGHNT, CDR2 YENEEA. CDR3 amino acids: CASSKGLAGGIIYNEQFF. CDR3 in DNA: TGTGCCAGCAGCAAGGGACTAGCGGGAGGAATTATCTACAATGAGCAGTTCTTC.

The chain combines TRBV10-2 with TRBJ2-2; 7 bases are a match to TRBD2. This CDR3 has 16 amino acids. Germline V gene sequence: CDR1 WSHSY, CDR2 SAAADI. V lost 5 bases and J lost 1; bases outside the gene matches: 7. The CDR3 is CASSSGLAENTGELFF. The CDR3 DNA is TGCGCCAGCAGTTCCGGGCTAGCGGAGAACACCGGGGAGCTGTTTTTT.

This clone was observed a handful of times. The chain joins TRBV4-2 to TRBJ1-1; no reliable D call. CDR1 and CDR2 (germline): LGHNA, YNFKEQ. Deletions cut 0 bases from V and 0 bases from J, with 5 bases between. The CDR3 covers 14 residues. The CDR3 here is CASSQEFMNTEAFF. As DNA, the CDR3 is TGTGCCAGCAGCCAAGAATTCATGAACACTGAAGCTTTCTTT.

The chain carries TRBV15 and TRBJ2-7, with TRBD1 matching over 8 bases. The CDR3 extends over 15 amino acids. Germline V gives CDR1 LNHNV, CDR2 YYDKDF (reference sequence). The ends lost 8 bases at V and 4 bases at J; junction bases unmatched: 13. The chain's CDR3 is CATGLRDRSPYEQYF. The CDR3 nucleotides are TGTGCCACCGGCTTAAGGGACAGGAGCCCTTACGAGCAGTACTTC.

V and J are TRBV18 and TRBJ2-2, with 10 bases identical to TRBD2. The CDR3 totals 16 residues. The germline V gene encodes CDR1 KGHSH and CDR2 LQKENI. Trimming cost V 2 bases and J 6 bases; bases outside gene matches: 6. The CDR3 nucleotides read TGTGCCAGCTCACCATACGCTAGCGGGAGAGCCGGGGAGCTGTTTTTT. Protein product: CASSPYASGRAGELFF.

The chain joins TRBV7-9 to TRBJ1-2; no firm D call. Between the trimmed V and J ends, which lost 5 bases and 6 bases, there was a span of 7 bases. This CDR3 has 11 amino acids. CDR1 and CDR2 from the germline V gene are SEHNR and FQNEAQ (reference sequence). CDR3 protein: CASSLEDGYTF. CDR3 DNA: TGTGCCAGCAGCCTTGAGGATGGCTACACCTTC.

The chain recombines TRBV29-1 with TRBJ2-7, with TRBD1 matching 9 bases. V shed 6 bases and J 7 bases; nucleotides not matched to a gene: 7. Germline CDR1 SQVTM, CDR2 ANQGSEA. This CDR3 comprises 12 residues. In nucleotides, the CDR3 is TGCAGCGTAACAGGGGGCCTGGGGGAGCAGTACTTC. Translation: CSVTGGLGEQYF.

J is TRBJ2-3 and V is TRBV15, with D unresolved. Germline CDR1 is LNHNV and CDR2 is YYDKDF (reference sequence). The CDR3 sequence is 12 residues long. V was pared by 3 bases and J by 7 bases, with 8 bases between. Written as DNA, the CDR3 is TGTGCCACCAGCAGGGTGACATATACGCAGTATTTT. Encoded protein: CATSRVTYTQYF.

The V call is TRBV7-2, the J call TRBJ1-4, with 7 positions matching TRBD1. The J segment lost 8 bases and the V segment lost 6 bases, leaving 9 bases of the junction unmatched. The CDR3 loop spans 14 amino acids. In germline, CDR1 is SGHTA, CDR2 FQGNSA. This CDR3 is CASSRSGGWEKLFF. The CDR3 coding sequence is TGTGCCAGCAGTCGTTCAGGGGGATGGGAAAAACTGTTTTTT.

V gene TRBV29-1 combines with J gene TRBJ2-2, with D tentatively TRBD1 (5 bases). The V end was cut by 5 bases, the J end by 0 bases, with 7 bases between. There are 13 residues in the CDR3. CDR1 is SQVTM and CDR2 is ANQGSEA in the germline V gene. The CDR3 DNA sequence: TGCAGCGTTAAGGGGACGAACACCGGGGAGCTGTTTTTT. Its translation: CSVKGTNTGELFF.